The 30 T cell receptor beta chains in this list originate from one sample, sequenced in a study of patients and donors after allogeneic stem cell transplantation. TCRdb recomputed calls from the RT-PCR reads with MiXCR, one row per CDR3 protein. Among about 200,000 distinct CDR3 sequences listed, less than 45% were seen once. Sequencing was carried out using blood, either unsorted or a sorted T cell fraction (not recorded which). The receptors shown here come from a human donor who was either an allogeneic HSCT recipient or a stem cell or donor lymphocyte infusion donor (not recorded which). It is not recorded whose cells these are; they may come from a transplant donor.

J is TRBJ1-2 and V is TRBV12-3 or TRBV12-4; D unclear. CDR3 length: 12 amino acids. The germline V and J ends were trimmed by 1 base and 6 bases, with 6 bases remaining between them. CDR3 DNA: TGTGCCAGCAGTTTAGTAAGGGATGGCTACACCTTC. Translated, it gives CASSLVRDGYTF.

Note on this clonotype: Since the CDR3 does not end with the conserved phenylalanine or tryptophan, this likely comes from a read error. CDR3 sequence (DNA): TGTGCCAGCAGCTTAGCGCTACAGGGAAACACCGGGGAGCTGTTTTAT. It codes for CASSLALQGNTGELFY. The chain has TRBV7-2 and TRBJ2-2, with D perhaps TRBD1 (6 bases). The CDR3 has 16 residues. Germline-derived CDR1 and CDR2 are SGHTA and FQGNSA. V lost 0 bases, J lost 2 bases, and 10 bases lay in between.

This clonotype was counted a few times. The chain has TRBV25-1 and TRBJ2-7; 7 bases align to TRBD2. CDR3 length equals 17 residues. After removal of 0 bases from V and 2 bases from J, the junction contained 10 bases not matched to a gene. From germline, CDR1 is MGHDK and CDR2 SYGVNS. The CDR3 coding sequence is TGTGCCAGCAGTGAATACGTGCGGCTAGCGGACCCCTACGAGCAGTACTTC. It encodes CASSEYVRLADPYEQYF.

The chain combines TRBV20-1 with TRBJ2-2, with D possibly TRBD1 on 6 matching bases. Germline loops: CDR1 DFQATT, CDR2 SNEGSKA (reference sequence). Between the trimmed V and J ends, which lost 4 bases and 5 bases, there was a span of 8 bases. The CDR3 covers 12 residues. The CDR3: CSATTGTGELFF. The CDR3 DNA sequence: TGCAGTGCTACTACAGGGACCGGGGAGCTGTTTTTT.

The gene calls are TRBV6-2 or TRBV6-3 and TRBJ2-7; no clear D. Germline V gene data show CDR1 as MNHEY and CDR2 as SVGEGT. There are 14 residues in the CDR3. V lost 2 bases and J 2 bases, leaving 10 bases between the germline ends. The CDR3 sequence: CASSYPSETYEQYF. In nucleotides, the CDR3 is TGTGCCAGCAGTTACCCCAGCGAGACCTACGAGCAGTACTTC.

The chain uses TRBV7-2 and TRBJ1-5; possible D gene TRBD1, 6 bases. The V and J ends lost 1 base and 3 bases respectively, with 13 bases between them. The germline V gene encodes CDR1 SGHTA and CDR2 FQGNSA. The CDR3 is made up of 16 amino acids. In DNA, the CDR3 is TGTGCCAGCAGCTTAGGCGGGGGGCGTAACAATCAGCCCCAGCATTTT. Its translation: CASSLGGGRNNQPQHF.

This clonotype was seen a handful of times. The chain carries TRBV29-1 and TRBJ1-1; 7 bases align to TRBD1. The CDR3 covers 15 residues. V was pared by 5 bases and J by 0 bases, with 9 bases of the junction left unmatched. Germline V lookup: CDR1 SQVTM, CDR2 ANQGSEA. The CDR3 DNA follows: TGCAGCGTTCCCCCCCACAGGGGCATGAACACTGAAGCTTTCTTT. Encoded protein: CSVPPHRGMNTEAFF.

V usage is TRBV6-5 and J usage is TRBJ2-3; TRBD2 might be the D (6 bases). This CDR3 region has 14 residues. Germline V gene sequence: CDR1 MNHEY, CDR2 SVGAGI. The germline V and J ends were trimmed by 4 bases and 6 bases, with 14 bases remaining between them. This chain's CDR3 is CASSSGTVADTQYF. Here the CDR3 DNA reads TGTGCCAGCAGTTCCGGGACTGTAGCGGATACGCAGTATTTT.

This clonotype was detected a few times. The chain combines TRBV29-1 with TRBJ1-2, with D hard to call. There are 13 residues in the CDR3. Germline values: CDR1 SQVTM, CDR2 ANQGSEA. Trimming removed 1 base from V and 5 bases from J, with 11 bases in between. The CDR3 protein is CSVEVVSLYGYTF. CDR3 DNA: TGCAGCGTTGAAGTGGTCTCATTATATGGCTACACCTTC.

The chain employs TRBV5-1 and TRBJ1-1; no clear D gene. CDR3 size: 14 residues. V lost 4 bases and J 7 bases, leaving 17 bases between the germline ends. The germline gives CDR1 SGHRS, CDR2 YFSETQ. The CDR3 region is CASSPTGDVYEAFF. The CDR3 coding sequence is TGCGCCAGCAGCCCGACCGGGGATGTATATGAAGCTTTCTTT.

The V call is TRBV27, the J call TRBJ2-3; 10 bases are a match to TRBD2. The V segment lost 3 bases and the J segment 0 bases; nucleotides outside the gene matches: 9. This CDR3 region has 18 residues. Looked up from germline, CDR1 is MNHEY and CDR2 is SMNVEV (reference sequence). CDR3 residues: CASSFSPLAGASTDTQYF. CDR3 in DNA: TGTGCCAGCAGTTTCAGCCCTCTAGCGGGAGCTAGCACAGATACGCAGTATTTT.

The chain employs TRBV20-1 and TRBJ1-2; possible D gene TRBD1, 5 bases. The CDR3 spans 13 residues. The V end lost 5 bases, the J end lost 5 bases, and 15 bases lay between the germline ends. Germline V gene lookup returns CDR1 DFQATT and CDR2 SNEGSKA (reference sequence). The CDR3 sequence: CSAGGLRGYGYTF. The CDR3 DNA sequence: TGCAGTGCTGGGGGACTGAGGGGATATGGCTACACCTTC.

The chain is built from TRBV3-1 and TRBJ1-1; D gene uncertain. Germline V CDR1 and CDR2: LGHDT, YNNKEL (reference sequence). This CDR3 is built from 14 residues. The V and J ends lost 4 bases and 2 bases respectively, with 11 bases between them. The CDR3: CASSPYGVNTEAFF. The CDR3 DNA sequence: TGTGCCAGCAGCCCGTACGGGGTCAACACTGAAGCTTTCTTT.

The chain uses TRBV7-2 and TRBJ2-2, with 9 bases matching TRBD2. The CDR3 totals 15 residues. Losses at the gene ends were 7 bases for V and 1 base for J; bases not matched to a gene: 4. The germline V gene has CDR1 SGHTA and CDR2 FQGNSA. CDR3 sequence: CASTLAGQNTGELFF. CDR3 DNA: TGTGCCAGCACCCTAGCGGGACAGAACACCGGGGAGCTGTTTTTT. The variable domain in full, completed from reference TRBV7-2 and TRBJ2-2, reads GAGVSQSPSNKVTEKGKDVELRCDPISGHTALYWYRQSLGQGLEFLIYFQGNSAPDKSGLPSDRFSAERTGGSVSTLTIQRTQQEDSAVYLCASTLAGQNTGELFFGEGSRLTVL.

The genes are TRBV3-1 and TRBJ2-3; the D is unclear. V shed 4 bases and J shed 6 bases, with 11 bases lying between them. Germline V gene sequence: CDR1 LGHDT, CDR2 YNNKEL (reference sequence). The CDR3 has 13 residues. Here the CDR3 reads CASSPHGGDTQYF. CDR3 DNA: TGTGCCAGCAGCCCCCACGGTGGGGATACGCAGTATTTT.

The chain links TRBV5-6 to TRBJ2-2, with 8 nucleotides matching TRBD2. V dropped 2 bases and J dropped 6; count of bases not matched to a gene: 9. This CDR3 has 16 amino acids. Germline V lookup: CDR1 SGHDT, CDR2 YYEEEE. The DNA for the CDR3 is TGTGCCAGCAGCTTAGGAAGCGGGAGACCAGCCGGGGAGCTGTTTTTT. This encodes CASSLGSGRPAGELFF.

V usage is TRBV9 and J usage is TRBJ2-4; 7 nucleotides agree with TRBD2. CDR1 SGDLS and CDR2 YYNGEE come from the germline V gene. CDR3 length: 15 amino acids. V shed 4 bases and J 1 base; nucleotides not matched to a gene: 5. DNA of the CDR3: TGTGCCAGCAGCCTAGCGGAGATTGCCAAAAACATTCAGTACTTC. It codes for CASSLAEIAKNIQYF.

V usage is TRBV12-3 or TRBV12-4 and J usage is TRBJ1-5; D gene ambiguous. V shed 4 bases and J shed 5 bases, with 12 bases lying between them. The CDR3 consists of 14 residues. In nucleotides, the CDR3 is TGTGCCAGCAGTTCAAGGGTCGGAGATCAGCCCCAGCATTTT. As protein: CASSSRVGDQPQHF.

This clonotype was seen a single time. The genes are TRBV15 and TRBJ2-7, with D perhaps matching TRBD1 (5 bases). The CDR3 is 13 amino acids. Germline V gene sequence: CDR1 LNHNV, CDR2 YYDKDF (reference sequence). With 5 bases removed from V and 0 bases from J, the gap between germline ends came to 8 bases. DNA for the CDR3: TGTGCCACCAGCTTGGACACCTCCTACGAGCAGTACTTC. Translating it yields CATSLDTSYEQYF.

This clonotype was seen a single time. This rearrangement joins TRBV29-1 to TRBJ2-7, with D perhaps TRBD2 (5 bases). The CDR3 runs to 14 residues. Looked up from germline, CDR1 is SQVTM and CDR2 is ANQGSEA. The V end was cut by 6 bases, the J end by 3 bases, with 18 bases between. CDR3 DNA sequence: TGCAGCGTCCGAGCAACGGGATGGGGCTACGAGCAGTACTTC. This translates into CSVRATGWGYEQYF.

This clonotype was counted between two and nine times. The chain recombines TRBV18 with TRBJ2-1; D is undetermined. The CDR3 contains 15 residues. Germline V lookup: CDR1 KGHSH, CDR2 LQKENI. The V end lost 4 bases, the J end lost 1 base, and 11 bases lay between the germline ends. CDR3 sequence: CASSLENPSYNEQFF. The CDR3 DNA follows: TGTGCCAGCTCACTAGAAAACCCTTCCTACAATGAGCAGTTCTTC.

The chain recombines TRBV20-1 with TRBJ1-2; D might be TRBD1 (5 bases). The CDR3 is 13 amino acids. CDR1 and CDR2 (germline): DFQATT, SNEGSKA (reference sequence). V lost 5 bases and J 4 bases, leaving 14 bases between the germline ends. The CDR3 DNA reads TGCAGTGCTTGGATCCAGGGCCGCTATGGCTACACCTTC. Its protein is CSAWIQGRYGYTF.

The chain uses TRBV5-5 and TRBJ1-6, with D hard to call. Germline values: CDR1 SGHKS, CDR2 YYEKEE (reference sequence). This CDR3 comprises 18 residues. Trimming took 0 bases from V and 0 from J, leaving 13 bases between them. The DNA for the CDR3 is TGTGCCAGCAGCTTGGAGGCCCGACAAAGCTCCTATAATTCACCCCTCCACTTT. The encoded protein is CASSLEARQSSYNSPLHF.

V is TRBV9 and J is TRBJ2-4; 9 bases line up with TRBD1. This CDR3 spans 12 amino acids. Germline V lookup: CDR1 SGDLS, CDR2 YYNGEE. Unmatched junction bases numbered 2, after V lost 8 bases and J lost 5 bases. CDR3 sequence: CARRQGENIQYF. The DNA for the CDR3 is TGTGCCAGGAGACAGGGGGAAAACATTCAGTACTTC.

This clonotype was recorded a few times. At one of its ends the junction is not consistent with the germline gene, which may arise from a read error. CDR3 sequence: CASSLAEKLFF. Written as DNA, the CDR3 is TGTGCCAGCAGCTTAGCTGAAAAACTGTTTTTT. The J gene is TRBJ1-4, the V gene TRBV12-3 or TRBV12-4, with D uncertain. This CDR3 is 11 amino acids long.

The V gene is TRBV12-3 or TRBV12-4, the J gene TRBJ1-5, with no clear D. The CDR3 runs to 15 residues. V was clipped by 4 bases and J by 11 bases, with 21 bases between them. The CDR3 is CASSSPGTSVLTQHF. The CDR3 nucleotides are TGTGCCAGCAGTTCCCCCGGTACATCAGTACTTACCCAGCATTTT.

This chain uses TRBV27 with TRBJ1-1; D is unresolved. Between the trimmed V and J ends, which lost 10 bases and 2 bases, there was a span of 14 bases. Germline values: CDR1 MNHEY, CDR2 SMNVEV (reference sequence). This CDR3 has 13 amino acids. The DNA of the CDR3 is TGTGCCACCAAGGGAGGAAGAAACACTGAAGCTTTCTTT. It yields the protein CATKGGRNTEAFF.

This clonotype was seen a handful of times. The chain combines TRBV10-3 with TRBJ1-2, with D perhaps matching TRBD1 (5 bases). The CDR3 loop spans 15 amino acids. The germline V gene encodes CDR1 ENHRY and CDR2 SYGVKD. V was cut by 6 bases and J by 2 bases, with 16 bases left in between. CDR3 coding DNA: TGTGCCATCAGGACTCCGGGACGCGAAAACTATGGCTACACCTTC. Its translation is CAIRTPGRENYGYTF.

There are many counts of this clonotype. The chain employs TRBV30 and TRBJ1-2, with 8 bases identical to TRBD1. With 5 bases clipped from V and 5 bases from J, the junction kept 4 bases outside the gene matches. This CDR3 is built from 12 residues. Germline V gives CDR1 GTSNPN, CDR2 SVGIG (reference sequence). The CDR3 region has the DNA TGTGCCTGGGGAGACAGGGGTTATGGCTACACCTTC. Protein product: CAWGDRGYGYTF.

The chain couples TRBV13 to TRBJ2-7, with 9 bases identical to TRBD2. This CDR3 is built from 16 residues. Looked up from germline, CDR1 is PRHDT and CDR2 is FYEKMQ (reference sequence). After removal of 5 bases from V and 3 bases from J, the junction contained 11 bases not matched to a gene. CDR3 DNA sequence: TGTGCCAGCAGCCCACCTAGGGCTAGCGGGAACTACGAGCAGTACTTC. This sequence encodes CASSPPRASGNYEQYF.